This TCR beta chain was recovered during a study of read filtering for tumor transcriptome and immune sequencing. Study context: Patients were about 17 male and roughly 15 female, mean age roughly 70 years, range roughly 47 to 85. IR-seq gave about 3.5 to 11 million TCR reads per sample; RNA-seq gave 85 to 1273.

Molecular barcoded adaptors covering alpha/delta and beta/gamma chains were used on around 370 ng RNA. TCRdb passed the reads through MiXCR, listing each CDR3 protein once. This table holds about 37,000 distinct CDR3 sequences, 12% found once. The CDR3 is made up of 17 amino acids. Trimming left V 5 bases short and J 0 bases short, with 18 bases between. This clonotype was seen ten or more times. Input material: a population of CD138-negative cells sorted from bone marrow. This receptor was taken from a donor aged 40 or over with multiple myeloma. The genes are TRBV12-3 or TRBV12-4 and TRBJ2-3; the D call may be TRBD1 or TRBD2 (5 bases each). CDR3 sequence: CASSTRDGDSSTDTQYF. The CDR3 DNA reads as TGTGCCAGCAGTACCCGGGACGGTGATTCTAGCACAGATACGCAGTATTTT.